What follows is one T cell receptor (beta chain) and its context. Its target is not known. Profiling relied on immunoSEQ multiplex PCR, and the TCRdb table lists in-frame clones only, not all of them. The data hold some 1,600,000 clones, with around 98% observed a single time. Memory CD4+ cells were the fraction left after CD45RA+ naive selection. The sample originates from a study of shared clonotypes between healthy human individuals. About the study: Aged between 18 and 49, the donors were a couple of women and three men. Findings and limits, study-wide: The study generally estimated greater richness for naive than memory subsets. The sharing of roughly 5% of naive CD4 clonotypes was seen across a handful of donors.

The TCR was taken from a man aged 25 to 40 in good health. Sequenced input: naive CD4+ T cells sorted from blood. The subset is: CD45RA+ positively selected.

CDR3 sequence reads: CASASGFDQTRGGYNEQFF. The CDR3 nucleotides are TGTGCCAGCGCCTCGGGGTTCGATCAAACTAGGGGCGGTTACAATGAGCAGTTCTTC. The chain uses TRBV7-9 and TRBJ2-1, with D tentatively TRBD1 or TRBD2 (5 bases each). This CDR3 comprises 19 residues. Per germline, CDR1 SEHNR and CDR2 FQNEAQ (reference sequence). V was shortened by 8 bases and J by 4 bases, with 30 bases between the two germline ends.